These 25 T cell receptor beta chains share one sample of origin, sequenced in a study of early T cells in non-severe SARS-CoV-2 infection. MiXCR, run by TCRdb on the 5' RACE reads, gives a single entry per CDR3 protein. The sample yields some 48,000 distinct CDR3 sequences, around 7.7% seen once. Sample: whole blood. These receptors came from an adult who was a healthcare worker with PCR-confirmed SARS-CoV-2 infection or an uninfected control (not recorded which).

The CDR3 reads CASSLNLEQFF. The CDR3 DNA follows: TGTGCCAGCAGCTTAAACCTAGAGCAGTTCTTC. The rearrangement joins TRBV7-6 to TRBJ2-1; D unresolved. This CDR3 comprises 11 residues. Germline CDR1 and CDR2: SGHVS and FNYEAQ. V was trimmed by 2 bases and J by 10 bases, leaving 6 bases between them.

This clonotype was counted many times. The CDR3 DNA follows: TGTGCCAGCTCACCAGAGACTAGCCTCTCCTACGAGCAGTACTTC. Protein sequence: CASSPETSLSYEQYF. The J gene is TRBJ2-7, the V gene TRBV18; the match to TRBD2 covers 7 bases. Germline CDR1 reads KGHSH; CDR2 reads LQKENI. After removal of 2 bases from V and 0 bases from J, the junction contained 4 bases not matched to a gene. The CDR3 spans 15 residues.

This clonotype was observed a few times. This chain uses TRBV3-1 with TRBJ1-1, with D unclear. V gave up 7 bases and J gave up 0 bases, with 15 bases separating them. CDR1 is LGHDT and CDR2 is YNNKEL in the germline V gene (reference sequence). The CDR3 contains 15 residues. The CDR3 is CASTFTAGMNTEAFF. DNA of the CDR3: TGTGCCAGCACCTTTACAGCCGGTATGAACACTGAAGCTTTCTTT.

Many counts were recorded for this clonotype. The CDR3 here is CAWSVGSLAYEQYF. The CDR3 DNA sequence: TGTGCCTGGAGTGTCGGATCCCTTGCTTACGAGCAGTACTTC. The chain combines TRBV30 with TRBJ2-7; no clear D gene. Trimming pared 0 bases from V and 4 bases from J, leaving 13 bases between. The CDR3 loop spans 14 amino acids. Germline V gene lookup returns CDR1 GTSNPN and CDR2 SVGIG (reference sequence).

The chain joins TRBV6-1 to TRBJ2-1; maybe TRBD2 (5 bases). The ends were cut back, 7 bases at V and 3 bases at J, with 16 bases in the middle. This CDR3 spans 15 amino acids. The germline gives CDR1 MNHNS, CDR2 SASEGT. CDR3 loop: CASNLEHGGYNEQFF. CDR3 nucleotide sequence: TGTGCCAGCAACCTGGAGCATGGAGGCTACAATGAGCAGTTCTTC.

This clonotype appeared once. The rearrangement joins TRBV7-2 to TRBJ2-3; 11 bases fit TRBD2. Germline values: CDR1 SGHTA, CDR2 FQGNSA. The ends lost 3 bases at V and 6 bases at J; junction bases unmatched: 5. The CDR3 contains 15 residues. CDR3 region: CASSFSGGAFDTQYF. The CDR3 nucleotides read TGTGCCAGCAGCTTTAGCGGGGGGGCCTTTGATACGCAGTATTTT.

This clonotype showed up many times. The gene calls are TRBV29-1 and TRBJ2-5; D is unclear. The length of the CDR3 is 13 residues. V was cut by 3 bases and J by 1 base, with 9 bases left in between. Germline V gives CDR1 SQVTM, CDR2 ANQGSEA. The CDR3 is CSVDGVSQETQYF. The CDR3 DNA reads TGCAGCGTTGATGGGGTTTCCCAAGAGACCCAGTACTTC. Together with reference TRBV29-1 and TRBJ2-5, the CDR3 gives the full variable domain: SAVISQKPSRDICQRGTSLTIQCQVDSQVTMMFWYRQQPGQSLTLIATANQGSEATYESGFVIDKFPISRPNLTFSTLTVSNMSPEDSSIYLCSVDGVSQETQYFGPGTRLLVL.

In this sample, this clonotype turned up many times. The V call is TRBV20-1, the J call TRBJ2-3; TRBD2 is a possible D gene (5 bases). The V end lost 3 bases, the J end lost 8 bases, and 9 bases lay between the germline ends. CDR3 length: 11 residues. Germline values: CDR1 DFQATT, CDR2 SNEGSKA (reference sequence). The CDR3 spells CSASGVGTQYF. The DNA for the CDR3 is TGCAGTGCTAGCGGGGTTGGTACGCAGTATTTT.

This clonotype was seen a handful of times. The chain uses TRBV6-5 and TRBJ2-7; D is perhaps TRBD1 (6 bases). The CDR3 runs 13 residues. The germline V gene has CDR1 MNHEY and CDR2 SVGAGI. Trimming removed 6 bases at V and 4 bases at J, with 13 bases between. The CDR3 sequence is CASSRGQKYEQYF. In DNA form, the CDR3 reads TGTGCCAGCAGCCGCGGACAGAAGTACGAGCAGTACTTC.

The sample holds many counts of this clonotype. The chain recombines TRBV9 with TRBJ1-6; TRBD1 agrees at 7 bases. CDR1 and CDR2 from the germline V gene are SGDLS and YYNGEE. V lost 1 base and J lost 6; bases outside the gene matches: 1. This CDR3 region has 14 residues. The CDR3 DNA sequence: TGTGCCAGCAGCGTAACAGGGGCTAATTCACCCCTCCACTTT. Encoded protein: CASSVTGANSPLHF.

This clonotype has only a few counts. CDR3 region: CATSDTPDRNGEQYF. CDR3 DNA sequence: TGTGCCACCAGTGATACTCCCGACAGGAATGGTGAGCAGTACTTC. The chain links TRBV24-1 to TRBJ2-7; tentatively, D is TRBD1 (6 bases). CDR1 is KGHDR, CDR2 SFDVKD, per germline. CDR3 length: 15 residues. Trimming took off 3 bases at V and 7 bases at J, with 18 bases between the two ends.

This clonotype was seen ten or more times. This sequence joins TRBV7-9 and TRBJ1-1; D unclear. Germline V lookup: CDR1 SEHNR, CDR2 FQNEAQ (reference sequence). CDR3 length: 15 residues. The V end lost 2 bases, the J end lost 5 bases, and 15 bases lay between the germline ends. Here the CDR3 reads CASSLLGGRATEAFF. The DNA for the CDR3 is TGTGCCAGCAGCTTACTTGGAGGTCGGGCAACTGAAGCTTTCTTT.

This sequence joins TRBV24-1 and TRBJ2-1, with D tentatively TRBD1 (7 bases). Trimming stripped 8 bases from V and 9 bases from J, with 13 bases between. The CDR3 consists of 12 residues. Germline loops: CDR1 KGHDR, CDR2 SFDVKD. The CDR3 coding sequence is TGTGCCACCAAGGGCAGGGGGGTTGAGCAGTTCTTC. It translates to CATKGRGVEQFF.

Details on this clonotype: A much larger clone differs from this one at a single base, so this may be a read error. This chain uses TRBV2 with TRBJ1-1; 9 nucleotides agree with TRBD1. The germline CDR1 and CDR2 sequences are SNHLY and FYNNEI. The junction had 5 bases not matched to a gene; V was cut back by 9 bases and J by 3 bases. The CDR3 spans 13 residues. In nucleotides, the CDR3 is TGTGCCAGAGTTAGGACAGGGGACACTGAAGCTTTCTTT. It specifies CARVRTGDTEAFF. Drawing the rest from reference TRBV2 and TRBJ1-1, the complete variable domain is EPEVTQTPSHQVTQMGQEVILRCVPISNHLYFYWYRQILGQKVEFLVSFYNNEISEKSEIFDDQFSVERPDGSNFTLKIRSTKLEDSAMYFCARVRTGDTEAFFGQGTRLTVV.

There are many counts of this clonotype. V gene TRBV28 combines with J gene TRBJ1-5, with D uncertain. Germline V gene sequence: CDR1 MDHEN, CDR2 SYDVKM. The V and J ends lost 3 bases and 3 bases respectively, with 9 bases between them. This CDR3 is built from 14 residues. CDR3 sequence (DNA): TGTGCCAGCAGTTTCAGGCGGATCAATCAGCCCCAGCATTTT. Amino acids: CASSFRRINQPQHF.

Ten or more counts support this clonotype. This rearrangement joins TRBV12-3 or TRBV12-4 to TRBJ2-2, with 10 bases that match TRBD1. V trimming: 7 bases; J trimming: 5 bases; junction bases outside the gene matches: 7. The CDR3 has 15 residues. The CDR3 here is CASTPRTGGTGELFF. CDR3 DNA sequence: TGTGCCAGCACCCCCCGGACAGGGGGTACCGGGGAGCTGTTTTTT.

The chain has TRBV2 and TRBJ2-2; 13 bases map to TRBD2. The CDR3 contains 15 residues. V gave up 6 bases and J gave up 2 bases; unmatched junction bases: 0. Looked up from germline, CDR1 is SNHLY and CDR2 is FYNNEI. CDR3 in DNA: TGTGCCAGCAGGGGACTAGCGGGAAACACCGGGGAGCTGTTTTTT. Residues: CASRGLAGNTGELFF.

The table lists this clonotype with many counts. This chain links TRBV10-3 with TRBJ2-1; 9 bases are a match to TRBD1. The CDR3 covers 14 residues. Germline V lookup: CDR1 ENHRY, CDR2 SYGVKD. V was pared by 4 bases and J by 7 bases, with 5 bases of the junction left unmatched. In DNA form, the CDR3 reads TGTGCCATCAGTGCCAGGACAGGGGAGAATGAGCAGTTCTTC. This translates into CAISARTGENEQFF.

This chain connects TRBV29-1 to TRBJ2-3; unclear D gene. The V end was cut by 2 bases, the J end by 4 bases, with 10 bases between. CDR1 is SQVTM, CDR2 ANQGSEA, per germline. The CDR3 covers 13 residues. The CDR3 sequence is CSVELVGPDTQYF. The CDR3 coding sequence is TGCAGCGTTGAACTCGTAGGGCCAGATACGCAGTATTTT.

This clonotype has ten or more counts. CDR3 DNA: TGTGCCAGCCAAAGACAGGGGGTCGGATCACCCCTCCACTTT. This sequence encodes CASQRQGVGSPLHF. The chain combines TRBV3-1 with TRBJ1-6; 9 bases are shared with TRBD1. CDR1 is LGHDT, CDR2 YNNKEL, per germline (reference sequence). The trim removed 8 bases at V and 10 bases at J, leaving 9 bases unmatched. The CDR3 totals 14 residues.

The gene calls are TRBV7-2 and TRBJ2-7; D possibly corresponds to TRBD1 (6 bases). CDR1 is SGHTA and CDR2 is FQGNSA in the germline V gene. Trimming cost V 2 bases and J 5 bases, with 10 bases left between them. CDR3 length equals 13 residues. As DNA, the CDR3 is TGTGCCAGCAGCTTAACGTGGACAGACGAGCAGTACTTC. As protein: CASSLTWTDEQYF.

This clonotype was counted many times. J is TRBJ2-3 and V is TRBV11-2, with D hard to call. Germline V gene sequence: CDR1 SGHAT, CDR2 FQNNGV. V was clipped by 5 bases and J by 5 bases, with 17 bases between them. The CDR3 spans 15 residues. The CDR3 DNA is TGTGCCAGCAGCCCGAGATTGTGGTCGGAAGATACGCAGTATTTT. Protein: CASSPRLWSEDTQYF.

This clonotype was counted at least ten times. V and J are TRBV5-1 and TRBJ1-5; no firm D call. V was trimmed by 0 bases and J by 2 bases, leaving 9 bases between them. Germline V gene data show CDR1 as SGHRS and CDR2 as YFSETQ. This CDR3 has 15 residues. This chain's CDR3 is CASSLEGSGNQPQHF. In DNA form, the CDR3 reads TGCGCCAGCAGCTTGGAAGGGTCGGGCAATCAGCCCCAGCATTTT.

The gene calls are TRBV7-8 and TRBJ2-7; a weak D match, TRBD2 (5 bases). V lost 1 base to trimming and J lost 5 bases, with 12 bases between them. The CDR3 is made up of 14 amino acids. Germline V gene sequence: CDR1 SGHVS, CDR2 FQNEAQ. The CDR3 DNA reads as TGTGCCAGCAGCTTAGAGGCACCGACTAACGAGCAGTACTTC. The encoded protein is CASSLEAPTNEQYF.

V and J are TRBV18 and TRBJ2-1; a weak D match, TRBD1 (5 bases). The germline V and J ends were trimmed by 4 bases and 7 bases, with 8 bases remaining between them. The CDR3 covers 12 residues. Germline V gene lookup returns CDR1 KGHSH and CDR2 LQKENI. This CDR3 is CASSRTSNEQFF. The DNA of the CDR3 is TGTGCCAGCTCACGGACAAGTAATGAGCAGTTCTTC.